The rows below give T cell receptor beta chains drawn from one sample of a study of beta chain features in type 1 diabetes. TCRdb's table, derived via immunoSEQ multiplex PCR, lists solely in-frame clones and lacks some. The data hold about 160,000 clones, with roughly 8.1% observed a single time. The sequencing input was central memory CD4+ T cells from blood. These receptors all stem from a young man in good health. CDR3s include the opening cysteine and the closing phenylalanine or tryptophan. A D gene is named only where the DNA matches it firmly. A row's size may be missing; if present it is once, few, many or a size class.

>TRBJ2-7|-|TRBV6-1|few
CASTGTQTYEQYF
TGTGCCAGCACCGGGACTCAAACCTACGAGCAGTACTTC
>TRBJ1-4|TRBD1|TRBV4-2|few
CASSQNTGGTNEKLFF
TGTGCCAGCAGCCAGAATACAGGGGGAACTAATGAAAAACTGTTTTTT
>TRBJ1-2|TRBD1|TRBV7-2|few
CASSTGGIYGYTF
TGTGCCAGCAGCACAGGGGGGATCTATGGCTACACCTTC
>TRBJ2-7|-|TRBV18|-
CASSPPSRATGGEQYF
TGTGCCAGCTCACCACCCAGCCGGGCGACAGGTGGTGAGCAGTACTTC
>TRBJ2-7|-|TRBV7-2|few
CASSLGLLTYEQYF
TGTGCCAGCAGCTTAGGGCTACTAACCTACGAGCAGTACTTC
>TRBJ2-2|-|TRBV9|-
CASSATTEFGELFF
TGTGCCAGCAGCGCTACGACAGAATTCGGGGAGCTGTTTTTT
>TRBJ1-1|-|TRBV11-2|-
CASRGARAAKYENTEAFF
TGTGCCAGCAGAGGGGCCAGGGCGGCAAAATATGAGAACACTGAAGCTTTCTTT
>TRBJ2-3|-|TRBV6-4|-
CASRLSPTDTQYF
TGTGCCAGCAGACTATCCCCCACAGATACGCAGTATTTT
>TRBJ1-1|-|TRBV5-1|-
CASSLGSGRTEAFF
TGCGCCAGCAGCTTGGGGTCAGGGCGAACTGAAGCTTTCTTT
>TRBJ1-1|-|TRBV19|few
CASSIQDILFF
TGTGCCAGTAGTATTCAAGACATACTGTTCTTT
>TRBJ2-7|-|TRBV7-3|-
CASSPQGNSYEQYF
TGTGCCAGCAGCCCCCAGGGGAACTCCTACGAGCAGTACTTC
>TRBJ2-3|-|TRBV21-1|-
CASSYRGQRPTSTDTQYF
TGTGCCAGCAGCTACAGGGGGCAAAGGCCCACTTCCACAGATACGCAGTATTTT
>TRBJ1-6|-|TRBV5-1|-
CASSGTGPNSPLHF
TGCGCCAGCAGCGGCACGGGTCCCAATTCACCCCTCCACTTT
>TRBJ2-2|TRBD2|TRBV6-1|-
CASSEVIAGTGELFF
TGTGCCAGCAGTGAAGTGATAGCGGGAACCGGGGAGCTGTTTTTT
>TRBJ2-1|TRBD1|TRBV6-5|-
CASSRQGEQFF
TGTGCCAGCAGTCGACAGGGGGAGCAGTTCTTC
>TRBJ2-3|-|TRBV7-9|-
CASSKIPGLLTDTQYF
TGTGCCAGCAGCAAAATCCCGGGACTCCTCACAGATACGCAGTATTTT
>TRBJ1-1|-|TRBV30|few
CAWSVGGTEAFF
TGTGCCTGGAGTGTAGGGGGAACTGAAGCTTTCTTT